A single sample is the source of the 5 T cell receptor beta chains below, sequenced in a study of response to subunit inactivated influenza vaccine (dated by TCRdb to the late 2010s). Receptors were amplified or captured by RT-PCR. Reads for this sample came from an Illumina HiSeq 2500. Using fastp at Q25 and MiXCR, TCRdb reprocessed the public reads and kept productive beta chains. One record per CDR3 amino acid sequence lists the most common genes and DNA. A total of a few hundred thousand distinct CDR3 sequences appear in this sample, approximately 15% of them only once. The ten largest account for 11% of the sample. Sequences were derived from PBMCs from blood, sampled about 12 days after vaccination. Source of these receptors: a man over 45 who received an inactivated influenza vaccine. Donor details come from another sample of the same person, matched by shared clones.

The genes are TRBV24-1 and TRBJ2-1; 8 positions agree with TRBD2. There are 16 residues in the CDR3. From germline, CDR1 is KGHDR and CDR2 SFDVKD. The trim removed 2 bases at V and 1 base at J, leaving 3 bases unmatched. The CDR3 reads CATSDSSSGSYNEQFF. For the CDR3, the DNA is TGTGCCACCAGTGATTCCTCTAGCGGGTCCTACAATGAGCAGTTCTTC.

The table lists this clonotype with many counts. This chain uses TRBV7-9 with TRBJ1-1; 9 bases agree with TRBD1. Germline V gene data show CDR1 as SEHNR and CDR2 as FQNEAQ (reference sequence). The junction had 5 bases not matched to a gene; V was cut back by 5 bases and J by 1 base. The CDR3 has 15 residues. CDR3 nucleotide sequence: TGTGCCAGCAGCGCGAAGGGACAGGGGAACACTGAAGCTTTCTTT. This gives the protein CASSAKGQGNTEAFF.

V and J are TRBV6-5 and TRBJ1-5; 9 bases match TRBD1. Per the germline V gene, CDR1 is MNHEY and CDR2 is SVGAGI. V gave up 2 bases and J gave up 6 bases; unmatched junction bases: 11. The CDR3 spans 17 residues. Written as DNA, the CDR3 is TGTGCCAGCAGTTACCTAACCGGACAGGGGCGTTTTCAGCCCCAGCATTTT. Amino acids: CASSYLTGQGRFQPQHF.

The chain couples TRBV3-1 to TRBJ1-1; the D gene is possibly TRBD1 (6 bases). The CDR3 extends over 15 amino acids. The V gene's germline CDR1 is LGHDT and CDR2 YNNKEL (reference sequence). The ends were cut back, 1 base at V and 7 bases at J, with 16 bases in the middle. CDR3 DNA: TGTGCCAGCAGCCAAGCACCGCGGGGACAAAGTGAAGCTTTCTTT. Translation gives CASSQAPRGQSEAFF.

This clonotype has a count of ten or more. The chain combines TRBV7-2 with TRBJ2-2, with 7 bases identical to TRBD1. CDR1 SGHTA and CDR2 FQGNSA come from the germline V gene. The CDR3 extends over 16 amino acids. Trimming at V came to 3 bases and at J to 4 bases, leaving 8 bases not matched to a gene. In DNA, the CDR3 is TGTGCCAGCAGCTTGAGGGGGCGCGGTGCCACCGGGGAGCTGTTTTTT. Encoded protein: CASSLRGRGATGELFF.